This paragraph covers one T cell receptor beta chain sequence. Its target is not known. PCR amplification relied on 60 Vbeta primers (plus 13 Jbeta primers). TCRdb keeps only in-frame clones here, not all; method: immunoSEQ multiplex PCR. The sample includes about 160,000 clones, roughly 85% seen only once; the top ten take about 9.1%. Germline CDR1 reads MNHEY; CDR2 reads SMNVEV (reference sequence). The CDR3 is 15 residues long. Trimming took off 6 bases at V and 5 bases at J, with 19 bases between the two ends. The sample is drawn from a study of cytomegalovirus exposure and HLA in healthy donors. Findings and limits, study-wide: Cytomegalovirus-associated TCR beta chains were listed, numbering 164.

The chain uses TRBV27 and TRBJ1-2; D possibly corresponds to TRBD1 (6 bases). Material: PBMCs. The origin of this receptor is a man aged 18 to 29 in good health and CMV-seropositive. The DNA of the CDR3 is TGTGCCAGCAGCCAGCGGGGCCGAACAGGGTATGGCTACACCTTC. Translating it yields CASSQRGRTGYGYTF.